The 26 T cell receptor beta chains presented below share a single source sample, sequenced in a study of cytomegalovirus exposure and HLA in healthy donors. Primers: 60 Vbeta forward and 13 Jbeta reverse. Measured with immunoSEQ multiplex PCR; TCRdb has only the in-frame clones, and not every one. The sample has some 210,000 clones, more than 75% seen once; the top ten hold less than 4.5%. Specimen: PBMCs. The receptors originated from a male donor in good health and CMV-seronegative.

As concerns this clone: The same CDR3 arises from other DNA sequences in this sample as well. The J gene is TRBJ2-7, the V gene TRBV19, with 11 bases lining up with TRBD1. Trimming cost V 1 base and J 4 bases; bases outside gene matches: 3. The CDR3 sequence is 15 residues long. Germline-derived CDR1 and CDR2 are LNHDA and SQIVND (reference sequence). The CDR3 sequence is CASSIGGQGAYEQYF. As DNA, the CDR3 is TGTGCCAGTAGTATAGGAGGACAGGGGGCATACGAGCAGTACTTC.

The CDR3 DNA sequence: TGTGCCAGCAGTTCCGCAGGGGCTCGGCTGCGGTTCTTC. Encoded protein: CASSSAGARLRFF. The chain couples TRBV6-5 to TRBJ2-1; TRBD1 might be the D (6 bases). Germline V gives CDR1 MNHEY, CDR2 SVGAGI. The CDR3 spans 13 residues. The V end was cut by 4 bases, the J end by 15 bases, with 19 bases between.

This clone was detected only a few times. The rearrangement uses TRBV20-1 and TRBJ1-1, with D uncertain. Germline CDR1 and CDR2: DFQATT and SNEGSKA (reference sequence). The germline V and J ends were trimmed by 3 bases and 8 bases, with 7 bases remaining between them. The CDR3 runs to 10 residues. CDR3 bases: TGCAGTGCTAGCGCTAGGGAAGCTTTCTTT. Encoded protein: CSASAREAFF.

V usage is TRBV6-4 and J usage is TRBJ1-1; TRBD1 matches 8 bases. From germline, CDR1 is MRHNA and CDR2 SNTAGT. J was trimmed by 4 bases and V by 6 bases; bases with no gene match: 4. The CDR3 sequence is 13 residues long. The CDR3 DNA is TGTGCCAGCAGGAAAGACAGGGGCACTGAAGCTTTCTTT. It encodes CASRKDRGTEAFF.

V and J are TRBV6-4 and TRBJ1-3, with D uncertain. V gave up 3 bases and J gave up 0 bases, with 12 bases separating them. In germline, CDR1 is MRHNA, CDR2 SNTAGT. This CDR3 spans 16 amino acids. The CDR3 DNA reads as TGTGCCAGCAGTGAACCTAGTCCCGGCTCTGGAAACACCATATATTTT. Translating gives CASSEPSPGSGNTIYF.

V gene TRBV15 combines with J gene TRBJ2-1, with 10 nucleotides matching TRBD2. V lost 4 bases, J lost 6 bases, and 6 bases stayed unmatched. The CDR3 length is 15 residues. Germline CDR1 and CDR2: LNHNV and YYDKDF (reference sequence). The CDR3 reads CATSIQREGLNEQFF. The DNA of the CDR3 is TGTGCCACCAGCATTCAGCGGGAGGGCCTCAATGAGCAGTTCTTC. Filled out from reference TRBV15 and TRBJ2-1, the complete variable domain reads DAMVIQNPRYQVTQFGKPVTLSCSQTLNHNVMYWYQQKSSQAPKLLFHYYDKDFNNEADTPDNFQSRRPNTSFCFLDIRSPGLGDTAMYLCATSIQREGLNEQFFGPGTRLTVL.

V usage is TRBV19 and J usage is TRBJ2-2; no clear D. The V and J ends lost 3 bases and 6 bases respectively, with 14 bases between them. Germline V CDR1 and CDR2: LNHDA, SQIVND (reference sequence). There are 15 residues in the CDR3. The DNA of the CDR3 is TGTGCCAGTAGTATGTATTCCCGAGGAGCCGGGGAGCTGTTTTTT. Its protein is CASSMYSRGAGELFF.

The J gene is TRBJ2-5, the V gene TRBV10-2, with 7 bases aligning to TRBD2. The CDR3 spans 12 residues. V lost 7 bases, J lost 4 bases, and 3 bases stayed unmatched. Germline CDR1 is WSHSY and CDR2 is SAAADI. The DNA for the CDR3 is TGCGCCAGCAATGGGAGGGGAGAGACCCAGTACTTC. It yields the protein CASNGRGETQYF.

V usage is TRBV28 and J usage is TRBJ1-5; no definite D call. The CDR3 has 15 amino acids. Trimming took 5 bases from V and 3 from J, leaving 14 bases between them. The germline V gene encodes CDR1 MDHEN and CDR2 SYDVKM. The CDR3 sequence is CASSPPGGLNQPQHF. For the CDR3, the DNA is TGTGCCAGCAGTCCCCCAGGAGGACTCAATCAGCCCCAGCATTTT. Using reference TRBV28 and TRBJ1-5 for the parts outside the CDR3, the full variable domain is DVKVTQSSRYLVKRTGEKVFLECVQDMDHENMFWYRQDPGLGLRLIYFSYDVKMKEKGDIPEGYSVSREKKERFSLILESASTNQTSMYLCASSPPGGLNQPQHFGDGTRLSIL.

This clone was counted between two and nine times. V is TRBV4-1 and J is TRBJ1-3; possible D gene TRBD1, 6 bases. The CDR3 extends over 15 amino acids. Germline V gene data show CDR1 as MGHRA and CDR2 as YSYEKL. The V end lost 5 bases, the J end lost 4 bases, and 15 bases lay between the germline ends. This CDR3 is CASSSGGQSGNTIYF. CDR3 DNA: TGCGCCAGCAGCTCCGGGGGGCAATCCGGAAACACCATATATTTT.

The CDR3 DNA is TGCGCCAGCAGCCTCCGGGACAGTCAAGAGACCCAGTACTTC. As protein: CASSLRDSQETQYF. The chain joins TRBV5-1 to TRBJ2-5, with 7 bases aligning to TRBD1. CDR1 is SGHRS, CDR2 YFSETQ, per germline. V was pared by 4 bases and J by 2 bases, with 5 bases of the junction left unmatched. This CDR3 spans 14 amino acids.

This sequence joins TRBV11-1 and TRBJ2-5, with D tentatively TRBD1 (6 bases). Germline V gene sequence: CDR1 SGHAT, CDR2 FQDESV (reference sequence). The CDR3 is made up of 15 amino acids. With 5 bases removed from V and 2 bases from J, the gap between germline ends came to 15 bases. The CDR3 spells CASSPRTVTQETQYF. The DNA for the CDR3 is TGTGCCAGCAGCCCGCGGACAGTAACTCAAGAGACCCAGTACTTC.

This chain's CDR3 is CSARAYDGYTF. CDR3 coding DNA: TGCAGTGCTAGAGCGTATGATGGCTACACCTTC. The chain links TRBV20-1 to TRBJ1-2; D call uncertain. From germline, CDR1 is DFQATT and CDR2 SNEGSKA (reference sequence). Trimming pared 1 base from V and 6 bases from J, leaving 6 bases between. The CDR3 is 11 residues long.

The chain is built from TRBV19 and TRBJ2-7; tentative D call: TRBD2 (6 bases). Germline CDR1 LNHDA, CDR2 SQIVND (reference sequence). V was shortened by 3 bases and J by 5 bases, with 8 bases between the two germline ends. CDR3 size: 12 residues. The CDR3 DNA sequence: TGTGCCAGTAGTATGGGGGGAGACGAGCAGTACTTC. It yields the protein CASSMGGDEQYF. The full variable domain, with the rest looked up from reference TRBV19 and TRBJ2-7, is DGGITQSPKYLFRKEGQNVTLSCEQNLNHDAMYWYRQDPGQGLRLIYYSQIVNDFQKGDIAEGYSVSREKKESFPLTVTSAQKNPTAFYLCASSMGGDEQYFGPGTRLTVT.

This clone was seen only once. The chain links TRBV6-5 to TRBJ1-1; D is unclear. Trimming removed 7 bases at V and 1 base at J, with 13 bases between. CDR1 is MNHEY and CDR2 is SVGAGI in the germline V gene. The CDR3 has 14 amino acids. The CDR3 spells CASTAARENTEAFF. In DNA form, the CDR3 reads TGTGCCAGCACGGCCGCGAGGGAGAACACTGAAGCTTTCTTT.

The rearrangement joins TRBV19 to TRBJ1-1; D remains ambiguous. Trimming took 5 bases from V and 8 from J, leaving 9 bases between them. The germline V gene has CDR1 LNHDA and CDR2 SQIVND (reference sequence). CDR3 length: 11 amino acids. This CDR3 is CASSRGREAFF. The CDR3 DNA is TGTGCCAGTAGTCGGGGTCGGGAAGCTTTCTTT.

This clone was found once. J is TRBJ2-7 and V is TRBV7-2; D may be TRBD1 (5 bases). V lost 3 bases and J 4 bases, leaving 10 bases between the germline ends. The CDR3 contains 13 residues. The germline CDR1 and CDR2 sequences are SGHTA and FQGNSA. CDR3 amino acids: CASSLNRFYEQYF. CDR3 in DNA: TGTGCCAGCAGCTTGAACAGGTTTTACGAGCAGTACTTC.

This clone was seen more than once but under ten times. The genes are TRBV18 and TRBJ1-1, with a tentative D call TRBD1 (5 bases). Germline lookup yields CDR1 KGHSH and CDR2 LQKENI. The CDR3 length is 14 residues. V was shortened by 3 bases and J by 3 bases, with 11 bases between the two germline ends. DNA of the CDR3: TGTGCCAGCTCACCCGACAGAACGCACACTGAAGCTTTCTTT. Translation: CASSPDRTHTEAFF.

This chain links TRBV27 with TRBJ2-7; 7 positions match TRBD2. The V gene end was trimmed by 8 bases and the J gene end by 0 bases; junction bases not matched to a gene: 13. Per the germline V gene, CDR1 is MNHEY and CDR2 is SMNVEV (reference sequence). The CDR3 consists of 16 residues. The CDR3 region is CASRRAGADLSYEQYF. The CDR3 DNA sequence: TGTGCCAGCCGGAGGGCGGGAGCCGACCTCTCCTACGAGCAGTACTTC.

This clone has more than one count but fewer than ten. The genes are TRBV4-1 and TRBJ2-7, with D perhaps TRBD2 (5 bases). Looked up from germline, CDR1 is MGHRA and CDR2 is YSYEKL. The CDR3 covers 15 residues. V lost 1 base and J lost 3, with 13 bases in between. The CDR3 sequence: CASSQGLAGDYEQYF. DNA of the CDR3: TGCGCCAGCAGCCAAGGGCTAGCCGGGGACTACGAGCAGTACTTC.

The chain has TRBV9 and TRBJ1-1, with 7 positions matching TRBD1. Germline trimming cut 0 bases from V and 1 base from J; bases unmatched to any gene: 9. The CDR3 sequence is 17 residues long. Germline values: CDR1 SGDLS, CDR2 YYNGEE. This CDR3 is CASSVVDRAGSNTEAFF. The CDR3 nucleotides are TGTGCCAGCAGCGTAGTAGACAGGGCGGGATCGAACACTGAAGCTTTCTTT.

This clone was observed once. This rearrangement joins TRBV4-1 to TRBJ1-2, with TRBD1 identical over 7 bases. V shed 2 bases, J shed 3 bases, and the junction held 3 bases outside the gene matches. Germline V CDR1 and CDR2: MGHRA, YSYEKL. The CDR3 consists of 14 residues. CDR3 sequence: CASSQRTGHYGYTF. CDR3 DNA sequence: TGCGCCAGCAGCCAACGGACAGGCCACTATGGCTACACCTTC.

This chain connects TRBV11-2 to TRBJ2-2, with TRBD2 as a possible D gene (6 bases). From germline, CDR1 is SGHAT and CDR2 FQNNGV. The CDR3 has 15 amino acids. Deletions cut 4 bases from V and 5 bases from J, with 14 bases between. This CDR3 is CASSSGPGETGELFF. CDR3 DNA: TGTGCCAGCAGCTCCGGGCCGGGAGAGACCGGGGAGCTGTTTTTT. The variable domain in full, completed from reference TRBV11-2 and TRBJ2-2, reads EAGVAQSPRYKIIEKRQSVAFWCNPISGHATLYWYQQILGQGPKLLIQFQNNGVVDDSQLPKDRFSAERLKGVDSTLKIQPAKLEDSAVYLCASSSGPGETGELFFGEGSRLTVL.

The V gene is TRBV7-2, the J gene TRBJ1-5; 9 bases fit TRBD1. Germline V CDR1 and CDR2: SGHTA, FQGNSA. This CDR3 has 15 residues. V was clipped by 3 bases and J by 7 bases; unmatched bases: 7. The CDR3 nucleotides read TGTGCCAGCAGCTTGGACAGGGGTCTACGCCAGCCCCAGCATTTT. Amino acids: CASSLDRGLRQPQHF. The variable domain in full, with the rest retrieved from reference TRBV7-2 and TRBJ1-5, is GAGVSQSPSNKVTEKGKDVELRCDPISGHTALYWYRQSLGQGLEFLIYFQGNSAPDKSGLPSDRFSAERTGGSVSTLTIQRTQQEDSAVYLCASSLDRGLRQPQHFGDGTRLSIL.

This clone has a handful of counts. The rearrangement links TRBV6-6 to TRBJ2-3; D is possibly TRBD1 (6 bases). This CDR3 has 16 residues. Looked up from germline, CDR1 is MNHNY and CDR2 is SVGAGI (reference sequence). Trimming pared 6 bases from V and 0 bases from J, leaving 16 bases between. The CDR3 loop reads CASRKAGTTSTDTQYF. The DNA of the CDR3 is TGTGCCAGCAGGAAGGCCGGGACAACTAGCACAGATACGCAGTATTTT.

CDR3 in DNA: TGTGCCAGTAGACCGACCGGGACTAGAGTCTACGAGCAGTACTTC. Residues: CASRPTGTRVYEQYF. The rearrangement joins TRBV19 to TRBJ2-7, with 8 bases that match TRBD2. The CDR3 is 15 amino acids. The J segment lost 3 bases and the V segment lost 6 bases, leaving 10 bases of the junction unmatched. CDR1 and CDR2 (germline): LNHDA, SQIVND (reference sequence).